The rows below give T cell receptor beta chains drawn from one sample of a study of cytomegalovirus exposure and HLA in healthy donors. The table came from immunoSEQ multiplex PCR; TCRdb's copy has only in-frame clones and leaves some out. The data contain about 150,000 clones, over 65% of them singletons. Sequencing was done on a sample of PBMCs. The origin of the receptors is a man aged 25-45 years in good health and CMV-seronegative. The CDR3 runs from the conserved cysteine through the conserved F or W. Each record gives: J gene, V gene, clone size, D gene, CDR3 DNA, CDR3 protein. A D gene is named only where the DNA matches it firmly. Rows give clone size only sometimes, using once, few, many, or a class for an expanded clone.

>TRBJ2-6|TRBV7-2|.|TRBD1
TGTGCCAGCAGGAAGGTGGGACAGGTCAGCTCTGGGGCCAACGTCCTGACTTTC
CASRKVGQVSSGANVLTF
>TRBJ2-1|TRBV19|.|.
TGTGCCAGTAGTATTGGAAGGGGGGGTAACTCCTACAATGAGCAGTTCTTC
CASSIGRGGNSYNEQFF
>TRBJ2-7|TRBV28|few|.
TGTGCCAGCGGGAGGGACAACGTCTACGAGCAGTACTTC
CASGRDNVYEQYF
>TRBJ1-1|TRBV30|few|.
TGTGCCTGGAGTGGGGTCAGGGTTGGCACTGAAGCTTTCTTT
CAWSGVRVGTEAFF
>TRBJ2-2|TRBV19|.|.
TGTGCCAGTAGTAAGGGGCCGGGGGCCGGGGAGCTGTTTTTT
CASSKGPGAGELFF
>TRBJ1-5|TRBV29-1|few|.
TGCAGCGTTGGGGGAGAGAATCAGCCCCAGCATTTT
CSVGGENQPQHF
>TRBJ2-1|TRBV2|.|.
TGTGCCAGCAGCGAACAGAACAATGAGCAGTTCTTC
CASSEQNNEQFF
>TRBJ2-2|TRBV9|.|.
TGTGCCAGCAGCGTAAGGGGCGCCGGGGAGCTGTTTTTT
CASSVRGAGELFF
>TRBJ2-1|TRBV29-1|once|.
TGCAGCGTTGGGGAGGACTCCTACAATGAGCAGTTCTTC
CSVGEDSYNEQFF
>TRBJ2-7|TRBV9|once|.
TGTGCCAGCAGCGTGGGCAGCTCCTACGAGCAGTACTTC
CASSVGSSYEQYF
>TRBJ1-6|TRBV5-6|few|.
TGTGCCAGCAGCCCTCGGGGAGACTATAATTCACCCCTCCACTTT
CASSPRGDYNSPLHF
>TRBJ2-7|TRBV15|.|.
TGTGCCACCAGCAGACCACGCAGGGGATTTCGGGACGAGCAGTACTTC
CATSRPRRGFRDEQYF
>TRBJ1-3|TRBV9|.|TRBD1
TGTGCCAGCAGCGCCCAGGGGGGTCTACTTTCTGGAAACACCATATATTTT
CASSAQGGLLSGNTIYF
>TRBJ2-7|TRBV7-2|few|TRBD2
TGTGCCAGCAGCTTAGGTCTAGCGGGGTACTACGAGCAGTACTTC
CASSLGLAGYYEQYF
>TRBJ2-6|TRBV5-6|.|TRBD1
TGTGCCAGCAGCCGTCCGGGACAGGGCCTTCCCTCTGGGGCCAACGTCCTGACTTTC
CASSRPGQGLPSGANVLTF
>TRBJ1-1|TRBV6-6|few|.
TGTGCCAGCACCCTTCTTTCGAACACTGAAGCTTTCTTT
CASTLLSNTEAFF
>TRBJ1-5|TRBV19|.|.
TGTGCCAGTAGTCAGAAGGGGGTCGGGCAGCCCCAGAATTTT
CASSQKGVGQPQNF
>TRBJ1-2|TRBV7-9|.|.
TGTTCCAGCAGCTTCGGACAATATGGCTACACCTTC
CSSSFGQYGYTF
>TRBJ2-1|TRBV27|.|.
TGTGCCAGCCGTACTCGGAGCTCCTACAATGAGCAGTTCTTC
CASRTRSSYNEQFF
>TRBJ2-2|TRBV21-1|.|.
TGTGCCAGCAGCAAAGAAGGGACAGGGTGTGGGGAGCTGTTTTTT
CASSKEGTGCGELFF
>TRBJ2-7|TRBV7-9|few|TRBD1
TGTGCCAGCACCTCGGGACAGGGAGCCTACGAGCAGTACTTC
CASTSGQGAYEQYF
>TRBJ1-1|TRBV7-9|.|TRBD1
TGTGCCAGCAGCGGGGACAGCCGCACTGAAGCTTTCTTT
CASSGDSRTEAFF
>TRBJ1-4|TRBV28|.|.
TGTGCCAGCAGTCCCAGGGCCTCAGCTAGTGAAAAACTGTTTTTT
CASSPRASASEKLFF
>TRBJ1-1|TRBV6-6|few|.
TGTGCCAGCAGTTATGAGGGTGAAGCTTTCTTT
CASSYEGEAFF
>TRBJ1-5|TRBV19|.|.
TGTGCCAGTAGTATACCGGGGAAACAGCCCCAGCATTTT
CASSIPGKQPQHF
>TRBJ1-5|TRBV2|.|.
TGTGCCAGCAGTGGCATGGGGGGTCAGCCCCAGCATTTT
CASSGMGGQPQHF
>TRBJ2-3|TRBV19|.|TRBD2
TGTGCCAGTAGTACCCCTAGCGGGGGGGCGGGTACGCAGTATTTT
CASSTPSGGAGTQYF
>TRBJ1-1|TRBV5-1|few|.
TGCGCCAGCAGACCCCAGGGGAACACTGAAGCTTTCTTT
CASRPQGNTEAFF
>TRBJ2-1|TRBV4-3|.|.
TGCGCCAGCAGCCAAGATAGGACACCTCCCCTATCCCGGCAGTTCTTC
CASSQDRTPPLSRQFF
>TRBJ1-6|TRBV7-6|.|.
TGTGCCAGCAGCCGAAACCCTTCGACGGGGAATTCACCCCTCCACTTT
CASSRNPSTGNSPLHF
>TRBJ2-7|TRBV27|once|TRBD1
TGTGCCAGCTCATCTCAACAGGGGGACGAGCAGTACTTC
CASSSQQGDEQYF
>TRBJ1-2|TRBV15|.|.
TGTGCCACCAGCAGAGTGGAGGGAACGGGGGGCTACACCTTC
CATSRVEGTGGYTF
>TRBJ1-2|TRBV10-3|.|TRBD1
TGTGCCATCAGACGTGACAGGGGGCCGGGTGGCTACACCTTC
CAIRRDRGPGGYTF
>TRBJ2-7|TRBV28|.|TRBD1
TGTGCCAGCAGTCCATTGCCGGGACAGGGGGTCCACGAGCAGTACTTC
CASSPLPGQGVHEQYF
>TRBJ1-4|TRBV28|many|TRBD1
TGTGCCAGCAGTCCCCTACAGGGGGATAATGAAAAACTGTTTTTT
CASSPLQGDNEKLFF
>TRBJ1-5|TRBV7-9|.|.
TGTGCCAGCAGCTTAGAAGGTTATAGCAATCAGCCCCAGAATTTT
CASSLEGYSNQPQNF
>TRBJ1-1|TRBV5-1|.|.
TGCGCCAGCAGCTTGGGAATAGGGGGTTCCCTAAACACTGAAGCTTTCTTT
CASSLGIGGSLNTEAFF
>TRBJ2-7|TRBV15|.|TRBD1
TGTGCCACCAGCAGAGATTCAGGGGGCTTGTGGGAGCAGTACTTC
CATSRDSGGLWEQYF
>TRBJ2-2|TRBV27|few|TRBD2
TGTGCCAGCAGTGCGGGACTAGCGGGGGTGAGAGGGGAGCTGTTTTTT
CASSAGLAGVRGELFF
>TRBJ1-4|TRBV9|.|TRBD1
TGTGCCAGCAGCGTAGCGGGACAGGGAGGTAATGAAAAACTGTTTTTT
CASSVAGQGGNEKLFF
>TRBJ2-3|TRBV27|once|TRBD2
TGTGCCAGCAGTTTGGGACTAGTCGTGGGTTCGGGGACGCAGTATTTT
CASSLGLVVGSGTQYF
>TRBJ1-2|TRBV25-1|.|TRBD1
TGTGCCAGCAGGAACACAGGGGCGTCTGGCTACCCCTTC
CASRNTGASGYPF
>TRBJ2-7|TRBV5-1|.|TRBD1
TGCGCCAGCAGCTCCGGGACAGCTCTCTCCTACGAGCAGTACTTC
CASSSGTALSYEQYF
>TRBJ1-1|TRBV19|once|.
TGTGCCAGTAGTTTAAACACTGAAGCTTTCTTT
CASSLNTEAFF
>TRBJ1-1|TRBV28|.|.
TGTGCCAGCAGTCAGGGATCCTACACTGAAGCTTTCTTT
CASSQGSYTEAFF
>TRBJ2-5|TRBV7-9|.|TRBD2
TGTGCCAGCAGCGTCACAGGGGCGGGGGGGCAAGAGACCCAGTACTTC
CASSVTGAGGQETQYF
>TRBJ2-1|TRBV4-1|once|TRBD2
TGCGCCAGCAGCCAAGATCTAGCGGGGGTAAGCTCCTACAATGAGCAGTTCTTC
CASSQDLAGVSSYNEQFF
>TRBJ1-6|TRBV7-8|.|TRBD1
TGTGCCAGCAGCCTACAACAGGGGCGTTCACCCCTCCACTTT
CASSLQQGRSPLHF
>TRBJ2-2|TRBV5-1|.|TRBD2
TGCGCCAGCAGCTTGTTTAGCGGGGGTTCGAACACCGGGGAGCTGTTTTTT
CASSLFSGGSNTGELFF